This T cell receptor beta chain stems from a study of blood T cell repertoires in COVID-19. On the study more broadly: The United States, Italy and Spain were the sources of the acute and convalescent COVID-19 samples.

Method: immunoSEQ multiplex PCR; TCRdb's copy keeps in-frame clones and lacks some. This table has about 670,000 clones, about nine tenths appearing once. The sequence was obtained from a woman aged 18-29 years with acute or convalescent COVID-19. The sequenced sample was peripheral blood.

The CDR3 DNA reads TGTGCCAGCACGCAGGGGAGTACTCAGCCCCAGCATTTT. Translated, it gives CASTQGSTQPQHF. This chain connects TRBV12-3 or TRBV12-4 to TRBJ1-5; D perhaps matches TRBD1 (6 bases). V lost 7 bases and J lost 6, with 13 bases in between. The CDR3 spans 13 residues.